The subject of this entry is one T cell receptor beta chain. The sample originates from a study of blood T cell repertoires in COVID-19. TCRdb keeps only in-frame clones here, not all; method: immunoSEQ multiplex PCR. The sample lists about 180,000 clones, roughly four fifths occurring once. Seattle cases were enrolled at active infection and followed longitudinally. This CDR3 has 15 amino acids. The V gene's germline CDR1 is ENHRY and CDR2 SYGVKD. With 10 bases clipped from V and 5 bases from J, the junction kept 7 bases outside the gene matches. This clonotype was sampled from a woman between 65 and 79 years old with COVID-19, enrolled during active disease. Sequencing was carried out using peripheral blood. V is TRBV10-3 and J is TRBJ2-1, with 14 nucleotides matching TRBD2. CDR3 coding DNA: TGTGCCACCGTCCCGACTAGCGGGAGGGACAATGAGCAGTTCTTC. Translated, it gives CATVPTSGRDNEQFF.